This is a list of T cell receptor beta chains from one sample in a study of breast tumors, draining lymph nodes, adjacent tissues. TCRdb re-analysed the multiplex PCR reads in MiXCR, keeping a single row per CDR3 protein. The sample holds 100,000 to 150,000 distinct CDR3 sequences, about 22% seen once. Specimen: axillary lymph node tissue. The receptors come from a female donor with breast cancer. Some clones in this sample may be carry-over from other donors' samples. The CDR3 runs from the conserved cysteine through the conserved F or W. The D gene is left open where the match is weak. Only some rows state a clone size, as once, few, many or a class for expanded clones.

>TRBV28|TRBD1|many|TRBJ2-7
TGTGCCAGCAGTACAACACGGACAGGGAGGTACGAGCAGTACTTC
CASSTTRTGRYEQYF
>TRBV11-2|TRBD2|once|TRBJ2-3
TGTGCCAGCAGCGAGAGGGGGACTAGCGGGATTGATACGCAGTACTTT
CASSERGTSGIDTQYF
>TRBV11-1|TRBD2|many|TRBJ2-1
TGTGCCAGCAGCTCCGCCGGACTAGCGGGAGGCAATGAGCAGTTCTTC
CASSSAGLAGGNEQFF
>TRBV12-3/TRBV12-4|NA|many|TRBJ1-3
TGTGCCAGCAGTTTATTACCAGGACACTCTGGAAACACCATATATTTT
CASSLLPGHSGNTIYF
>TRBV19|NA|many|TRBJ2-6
TGTGCCAGTAAAACGAGGAACTCTGGGGCCAACGTCCTGACTTTC
CASKTRNSGANVLTF
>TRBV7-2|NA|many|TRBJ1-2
TGTGCCAGCAGCTTAGCGTCAGGGAGGGGCTATGGCTACACCTTC
CASSLASGRGYGYTF
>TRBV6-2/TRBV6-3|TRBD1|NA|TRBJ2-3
TGTGCCAGCAGGGTACAGGGGGCTACTGGCACAGATACGCAGTATTTT
CASRVQGATGTDTQYF
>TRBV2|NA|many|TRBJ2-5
TGTGCCAGCAGTGAATCGGTGTGGGAGCCCCAAGAGACCCAGTACTTC
CASSESVWEPQETQYF
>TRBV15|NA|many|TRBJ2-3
TGTGCCACCAGCAGAGTAGGGCAGGGCCCAGATACGCAGTATTTT
CATSRVGQGPDTQYF
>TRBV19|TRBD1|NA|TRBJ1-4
TGTGCCAGTAGTATAAACCCGGGACAGGGTAATGAAAAACTGTTTTTT
CASSINPGQGNEKLFF
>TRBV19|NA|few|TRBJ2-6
TGTGCCAGTAGGGACACCTCTGGGGCCAACGTCCTGACTTTC
CASRDTSGANVLTF
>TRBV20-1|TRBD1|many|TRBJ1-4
TGCAGTGCTAGAGCAGGGGGCGCACCCAGTGAAAAACTGTTTTTT
CSARAGGAPSEKLFF
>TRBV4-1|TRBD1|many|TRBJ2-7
TGCGCCAGCAGCCAAGGGCCGGGACAGCCCTACGAGCAGTACTTC
CASSQGPGQPYEQYF
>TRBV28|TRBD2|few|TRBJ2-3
TGTGCCAGCAGTTTATTAAGCGGGAGGGGGTCAGATACGCAGTATTTT
CASSLLSGRGSDTQYF
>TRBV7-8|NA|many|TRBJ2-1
TGTGCCAGCAGCTTAGCGGGGGGGGCTGAGCAGTTCTTC
CASSLAGGAEQFF
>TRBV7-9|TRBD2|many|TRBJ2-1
TGTGCCAGCAGCTTAGCGGGGACTAGAGTTCGTGAGCAGTTCTTC
CASSLAGTRVREQFF
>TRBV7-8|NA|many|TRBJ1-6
TGTGCCAGCAGCAAATCGGGGAGTTCTTACTCACCCCTCCACTTT
CASSKSGSSYSPLHF
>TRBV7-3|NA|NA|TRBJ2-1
TGTGCCAGCAGCTTAGAGAGGGCCGGGAATGAGCAGTTCTTC
CASSLERAGNEQFF
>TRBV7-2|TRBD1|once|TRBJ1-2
TGTGCCAGCAGCTCCGGGACAGGGGCGTTTGGCTACACCTTC
CASSSGTGAFGYTF
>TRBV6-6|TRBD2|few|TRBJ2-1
TGTGCCAGCAGGCGGCCGGGACTAGCGGGAGTCACCTCCTACAATGAGCAGTTCTTC
CASRRPGLAGVTSYNEQFF
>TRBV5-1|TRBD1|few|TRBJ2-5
TGCGCCAGCAGTTACGACAGGGGGCTAGAGACCCAGTACTTC
CASSYDRGLETQYF
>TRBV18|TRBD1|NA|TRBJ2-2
TGTGCCAGCTCACCATTCACAGGGGTAAACACCGGGGAGCTGTTTTTT
CASSPFTGVNTGELFF
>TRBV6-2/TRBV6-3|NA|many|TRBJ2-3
TGTGCCAGCAGTACTAAAGCCACAGATACGCAGTATTTT
CASSTKATDTQYF
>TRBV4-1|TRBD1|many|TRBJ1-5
TGCGCCAGCAGCCAAACCGGGACAGGGGGTCTGAGCAATCAGCCCCAGCATTTT
CASSQTGTGGLSNQPQHF
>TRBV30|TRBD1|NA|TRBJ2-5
TGTGCCCAAGCCTTCGACAGGGGTGAGACCCAGTACTTC
CAQAFDRGETQYF
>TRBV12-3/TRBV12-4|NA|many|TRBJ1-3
TGTGCCAGCAGCACAAGTACTGGAAACACCATATATTTT
CASSTSTGNTIYF
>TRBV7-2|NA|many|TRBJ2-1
TGTGCCAGCAGCTTATGGGCAAATAGCGCTGAGCAGTTCTTC
CASSLWANSAEQFF
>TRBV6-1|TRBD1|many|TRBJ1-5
TGTGCCAGCACAAGGGACAGGGGGAATCAGCCCCAGCATTTT
CASTRDRGNQPQHF
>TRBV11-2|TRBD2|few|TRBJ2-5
TGTGCCAGCAGCTTACTTGGTGCTAGCGGGAGTGAGACCCAGTACTTC
CASSLLGASGSETQYF
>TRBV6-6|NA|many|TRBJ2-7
TGTGCCAGCAGTTACTCGTGGGGGGTGAAAAACGAGCAGTACTTC
CASSYSWGVKNEQYF
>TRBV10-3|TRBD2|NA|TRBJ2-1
TGTGCCATCAGAGGGACTAGTGAGGGTGAGCAGTTCTTC
CAIRGTSEGEQFF
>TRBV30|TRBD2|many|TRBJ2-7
TGTGCCTGGAGCCTTGGACTAGCGGTAGCCTACGAGCAGTACTTC
CAWSLGLAVAYEQYF
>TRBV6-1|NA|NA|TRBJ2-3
TGTGCCAGCAGTGAAAGGGGCCCGGGGAGTTGGCGAGGTACGCAGTATTTT
CASSERGPGSWRGTQYF
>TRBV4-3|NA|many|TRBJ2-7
TGCGCCAGCAGCCAAACCGGTGGGAGTGAGCAGTACTTC
CASSQTGGSEQYF
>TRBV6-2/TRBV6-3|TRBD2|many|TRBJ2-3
TGTGCCAGCAGTTACCCCCTAGCGGGAGGGCTAAGGGATACGCAGTATTTT
CASSYPLAGGLRDTQYF
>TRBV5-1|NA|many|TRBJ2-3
TGCGCCAGCAGCTTGGGGAGCGGATCTAGCACAGATACGCAGTATTTT
CASSLGSGSSTDTQYF
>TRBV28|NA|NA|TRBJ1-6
TGTGCCAGCGAACCCCGGAATAATTCACTCCCCCACTTT
CASEPRNNSLPHF
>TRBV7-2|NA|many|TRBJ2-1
TGTGCCAGCAGCTTACAGTCTAGAGGTTTCGGTGAGCAGTTCTTC
CASSLQSRGFGEQFF
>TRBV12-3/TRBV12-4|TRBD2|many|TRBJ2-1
TGTGCCAGCAGTTCCCCTAGCGGGAGAAGCAATGAGCAGTTCTTC
CASSSPSGRSNEQFF
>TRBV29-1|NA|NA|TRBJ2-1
TGCAGCGGGGGGGGGGGGGGCCCGGGCGGGACTTTCAATGAGCAGTTCTTC
CSGGGGGPGGTFNEQFF
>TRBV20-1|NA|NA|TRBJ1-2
TGCAGTGCTAGTAGTGGGAACTATGGCTACACCTTC
CSASSGNYGYTF